This T cell receptor beta chain was identified in a study of CD8+CD57+ T cells in acquired aplastic anemia. In the study overall: Each DNA sample taken from sorted CD4+ and CD8+ cells came to 3 to 3.5 ug on average. Healthy donors gave about 10 million reads on average for CD4+ cells. Findings and limits, study-wide: Comparison of patients with controls identified roughly 27 shared CD8+ CDR3 sequences. Patients and healthy controls showed no significant CD8+ Simpson's diversity difference.

About this clonotype: The antigen remains undetermined.

The CDR3 contains 15 residues. Deletions cut 3 bases from V and 4 bases from J, with 16 bases between. Germline values: CDR1 LNHDA, CDR2 SQIVND (reference sequence). TCR beta VDJ and CDR3 profiling used genomic DNA as template. TCRdb itself ran the reads through MiXCR, one entry per CDR3 protein. The repertoire consists of some 44,000 distinct CDR3 sequences, with 65% to 70% occurring once and the leading ten covering 23%. The material sequenced was sorted CD4+, CD8+, or CD8+CD57+ T cells (not recorded which) from PBMCs. The chain employs TRBV19 and TRBJ2-7; perhaps D is TRBD1 or TRBD2 (5 bases each). This TCR came from a human donor in good health, serving as a control. This chain's CDR3 is CASSISGTALYEQYF. For the CDR3, the DNA is TGTGCCAGTAGTATTTCCGGGACGGCCTTATACGAGCAGTACTTC.